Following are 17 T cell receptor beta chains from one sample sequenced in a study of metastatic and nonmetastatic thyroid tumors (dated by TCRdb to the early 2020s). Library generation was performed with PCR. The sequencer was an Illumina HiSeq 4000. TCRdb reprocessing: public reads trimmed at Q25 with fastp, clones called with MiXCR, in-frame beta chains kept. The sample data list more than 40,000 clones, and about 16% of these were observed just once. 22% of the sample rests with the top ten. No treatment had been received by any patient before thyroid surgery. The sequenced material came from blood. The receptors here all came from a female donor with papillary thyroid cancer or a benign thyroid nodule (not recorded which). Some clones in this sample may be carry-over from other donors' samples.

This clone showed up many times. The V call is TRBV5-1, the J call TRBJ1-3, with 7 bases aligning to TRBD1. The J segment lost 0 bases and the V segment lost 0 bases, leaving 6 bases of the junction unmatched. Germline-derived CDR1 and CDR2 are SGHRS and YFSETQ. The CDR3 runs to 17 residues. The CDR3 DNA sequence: TGCGCCAGCAGCTTGGGAGGGGGCTACGACTCTGGAAACACCATATATTTT. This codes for CASSLGGGYDSGNTIYF. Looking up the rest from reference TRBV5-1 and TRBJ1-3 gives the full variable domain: KAGVTQTPRYLIKTRGQQVTLSCSPISGHRSVSWYQQTPGQGLQFLFEYFSETQRNKGNFPGRFSGRQFSNSRSEMNVSTLELGDSALYLCASSLGGGYDSGNTIYFGEGSWLTVV.

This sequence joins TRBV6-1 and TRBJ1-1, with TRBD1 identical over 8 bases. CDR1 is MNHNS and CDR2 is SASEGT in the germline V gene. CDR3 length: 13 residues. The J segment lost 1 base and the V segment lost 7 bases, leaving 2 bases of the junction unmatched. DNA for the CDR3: TGTGCCAGCATAGGACAGGGGAACACTGAAGCTTTCTTT. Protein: CASIGQGNTEAFF.

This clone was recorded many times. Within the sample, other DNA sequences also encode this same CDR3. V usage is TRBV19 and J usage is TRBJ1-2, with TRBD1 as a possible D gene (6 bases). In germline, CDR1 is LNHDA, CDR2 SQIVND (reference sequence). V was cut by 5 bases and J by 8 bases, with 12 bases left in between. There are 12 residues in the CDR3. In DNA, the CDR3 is TGTGCCAGTAGTCCCGGACAGAAAGGCTACACCTTC. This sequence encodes CASSPGQKGYTF. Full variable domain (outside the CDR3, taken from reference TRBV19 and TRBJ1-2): DGGITQSPKYLFRKEGQNVTLSCEQNLNHDAMYWYRQDPGQGLRLIYYSQIVNDFQKGDIAEGYSVSREKKESFPLTVTSAQKNPTAFYLCASSPGQKGYTFGSGTRLTVV.

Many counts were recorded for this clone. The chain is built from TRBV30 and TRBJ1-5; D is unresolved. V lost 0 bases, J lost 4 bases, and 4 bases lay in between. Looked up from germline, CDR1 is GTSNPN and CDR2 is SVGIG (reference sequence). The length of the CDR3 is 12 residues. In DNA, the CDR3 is TGTGCCTGGAGTGTACCTAATCAGCCCCAGCATTTT. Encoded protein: CAWSVPNQPQHF.

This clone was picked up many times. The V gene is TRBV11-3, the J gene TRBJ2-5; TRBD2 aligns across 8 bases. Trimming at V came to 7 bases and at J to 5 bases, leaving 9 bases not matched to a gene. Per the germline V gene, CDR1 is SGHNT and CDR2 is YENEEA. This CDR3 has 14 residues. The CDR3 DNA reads TGTGCCAGCAAGCCAGCGGGAGTTTCCGAGACCCAGTACTTC. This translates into CASKPAGVSETQYF.

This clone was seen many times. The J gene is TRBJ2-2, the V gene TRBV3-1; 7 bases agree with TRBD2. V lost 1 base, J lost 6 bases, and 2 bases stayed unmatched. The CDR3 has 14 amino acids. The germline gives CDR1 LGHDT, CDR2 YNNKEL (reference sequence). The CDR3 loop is CASSQAGGAGELFF. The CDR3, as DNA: TGTGCCAGCAGCCAAGCGGGAGGAGCCGGGGAGCTGTTTTTT.

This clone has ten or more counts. CDR3 sequence reads: CSASKGSGAYNEQFF. CDR3 nucleotide sequence: TGCAGTGCTAGTAAAGGTAGCGGGGCCTACAATGAGCAGTTCTTC. The V call is TRBV20-1, the J call TRBJ2-1; 8 bases align to TRBD2. This CDR3 is 15 amino acids long. The trim removed 3 bases at V and 2 bases at J, leaving 6 bases unmatched. Germline lookup yields CDR1 DFQATT and CDR2 SNEGSKA (reference sequence).

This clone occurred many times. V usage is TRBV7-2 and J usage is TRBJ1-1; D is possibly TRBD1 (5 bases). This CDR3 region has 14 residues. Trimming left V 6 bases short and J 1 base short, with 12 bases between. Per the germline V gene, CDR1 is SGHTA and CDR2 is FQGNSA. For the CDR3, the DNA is TGTGCCAGCAGGCTGACGGGGGGGAACACTGAAGCTTTCTTT. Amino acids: CASRLTGGNTEAFF.

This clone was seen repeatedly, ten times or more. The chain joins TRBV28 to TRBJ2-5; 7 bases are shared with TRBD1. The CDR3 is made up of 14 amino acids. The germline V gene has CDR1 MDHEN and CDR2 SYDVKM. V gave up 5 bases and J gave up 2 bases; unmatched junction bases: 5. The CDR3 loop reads CASSPDRDQETQYF. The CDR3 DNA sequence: TGTGCCAGCAGTCCTGACAGGGATCAAGAGACCCAGTACTTC.

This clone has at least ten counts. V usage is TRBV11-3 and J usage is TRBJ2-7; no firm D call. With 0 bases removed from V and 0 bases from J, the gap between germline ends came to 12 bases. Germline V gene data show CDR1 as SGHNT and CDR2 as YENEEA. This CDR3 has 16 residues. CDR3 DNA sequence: TGTGCCAGCAGCTTAGATCTATTAGGTTTCTCCTACGAGCAGTACTTC. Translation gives CASSLDLLGFSYEQYF.

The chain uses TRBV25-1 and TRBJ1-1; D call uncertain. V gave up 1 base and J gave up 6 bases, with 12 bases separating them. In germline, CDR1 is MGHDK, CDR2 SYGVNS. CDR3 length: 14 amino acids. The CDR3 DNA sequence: TGTGCCAGCAGTGAATCTGCCCGAGGCGCTGAAGCTTTCTTT. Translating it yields CASSESARGAEAFF. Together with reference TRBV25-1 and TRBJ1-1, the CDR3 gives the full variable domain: EADIYQTPRYLVIGTGKKITLECSQTMGHDKMYWYQQDPGMELHLIHYSYGVNSTEKGDLSSESTVSRIRTEHFPLTLESARPSHTSQYLCASSESARGAEAFFGQGTRLTVV.

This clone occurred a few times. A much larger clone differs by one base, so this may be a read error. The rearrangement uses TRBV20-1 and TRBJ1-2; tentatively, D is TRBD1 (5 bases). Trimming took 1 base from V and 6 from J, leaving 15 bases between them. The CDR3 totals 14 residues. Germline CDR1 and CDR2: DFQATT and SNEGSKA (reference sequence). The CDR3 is CSARGGWQGNGYTF. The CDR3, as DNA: TGCAGTGCTAGAGGTGGTTGGCAGGGAAATGGCTACACCTTC.

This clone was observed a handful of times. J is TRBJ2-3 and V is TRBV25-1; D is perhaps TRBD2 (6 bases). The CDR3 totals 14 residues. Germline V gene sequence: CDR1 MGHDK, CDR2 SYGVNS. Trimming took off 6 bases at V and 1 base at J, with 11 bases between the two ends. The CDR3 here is CASRTGVRTDTQYF. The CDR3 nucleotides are TGTGCCAGCAGGACGGGAGTTCGCACAGATACGCAGTATTTT.

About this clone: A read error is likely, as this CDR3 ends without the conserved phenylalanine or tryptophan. The CDR3 is CASIPGTGPASGANVLTS. DNA of the CDR3: TGCGCCAGCATCCCAGGGACAGGGCCTGCCTCTGGGGCCAACGTCCTGACTTCC. V is TRBV5-1 and J is TRBJ2-6; 9 positions agree with TRBD1. With 6 bases clipped from V and 0 bases from J, the junction kept 10 bases outside the gene matches. Germline V gives CDR1 SGHRS, CDR2 YFSETQ. The CDR3 sequence is 18 residues long.

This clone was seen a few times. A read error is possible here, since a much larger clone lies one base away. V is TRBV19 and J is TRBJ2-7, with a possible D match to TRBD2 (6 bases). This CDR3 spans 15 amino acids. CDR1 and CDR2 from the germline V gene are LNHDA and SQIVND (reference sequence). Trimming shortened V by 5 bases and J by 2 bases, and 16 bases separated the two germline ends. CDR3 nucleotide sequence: TGTGCCAGTAGTGCTATAGCGGTAGGAGCCTACGAGCAGTACTTC. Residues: CASSAIAVGAYEQYF.

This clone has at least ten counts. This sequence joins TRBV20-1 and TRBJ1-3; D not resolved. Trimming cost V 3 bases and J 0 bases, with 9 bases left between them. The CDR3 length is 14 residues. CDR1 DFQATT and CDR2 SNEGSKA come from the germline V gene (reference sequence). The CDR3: CSASEALSGNTIYF. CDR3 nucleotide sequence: TGCAGTGCTAGTGAGGCACTCTCTGGAAACACCATATATTTT.

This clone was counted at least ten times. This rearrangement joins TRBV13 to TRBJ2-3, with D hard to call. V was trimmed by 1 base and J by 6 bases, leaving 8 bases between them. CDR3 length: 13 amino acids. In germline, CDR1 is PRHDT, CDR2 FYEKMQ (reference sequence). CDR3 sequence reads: CASSLVRPDTQYF. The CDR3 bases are TGTGCCAGCAGCTTAGTTAGGCCGGATACGCAGTATTTT.